The clone carrying this T cell receptor beta chain was detected a few times. Antigen: not known. CDR1 is MNHNS and CDR2 is SASEGT in the germline V gene. Deletions cut 4 bases from V and 5 bases from J, with 18 bases between. The CDR3 is 17 amino acids. The record originates from a study of cytomegalovirus exposure and HLA in healthy donors. Study conclusions and caveats: Within an earlier analysis, most TCR beta V segments proved productive either about 87% or about 30% of the time. Both high specificity and high sensitivity reportedly marked the classifier's diagnosis of cytomegalovirus status. One later analysis reportedly identified an Asian-associated ancestry cluster that showed fewer N-insertions than the roughly 600-donor mean. While the bulk of TCR sequences proved rare, some public TCRs turned up in many donors.

PCR used 60 Vbeta primers and 13 Jbeta primers. Profiled with immunoSEQ multiplex PCR; TCRdb holds only in-frame clones, not every one. This repertoire shows 150,000 or so clones, 80% found once; its top ten account for 2% to 2.5%. The TCR originated in a man aged 50 to 59 in good health and CMV-seronegative. The chain recombines TRBV6-1 with TRBJ1-6; D may be TRBD1 (6 bases). Material: PBMCs. DNA for the CDR3: TGTGCCAGCAGTGCTTTTGGCAGGGGTCTGAATAATTCACCCCTCCACTTT. This encodes CASSAFGRGLNNSPLHF.